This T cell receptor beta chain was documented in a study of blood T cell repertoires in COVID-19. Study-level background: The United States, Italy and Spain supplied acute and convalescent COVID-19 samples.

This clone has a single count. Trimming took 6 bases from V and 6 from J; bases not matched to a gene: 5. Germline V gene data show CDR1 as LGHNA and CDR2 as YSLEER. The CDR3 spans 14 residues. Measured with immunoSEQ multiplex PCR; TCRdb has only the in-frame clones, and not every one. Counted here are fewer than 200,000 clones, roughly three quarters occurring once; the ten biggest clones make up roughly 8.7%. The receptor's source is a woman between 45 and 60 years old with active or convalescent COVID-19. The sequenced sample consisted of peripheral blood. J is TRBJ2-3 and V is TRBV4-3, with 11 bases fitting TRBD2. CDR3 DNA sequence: TGCGCCAGCAGATATAGCGGGGGGGCCGATACGCAGTATTTT. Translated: CASRYSGGADTQYF.